This T cell receptor (beta chain) was found in a study of naive and memory T cell subsets. Notes on the study in general: Potentially, T cell activation and differentiation skew this RNA-based measurement.

Germline V gives CDR1 SGHTA, CDR2 FQGNSA. V shed 5 bases and J shed 0 bases, with 10 bases lying between them. The CDR3 loop spans 14 amino acids. Ligated cDNA underwent four rounds of PCR with nested alpha and beta constant region primers and SP2. Reverse transcription of blood and skin TCR RNA was primed at alpha and beta constant regions. MiXCR, applied by TCRdb to the 5' RACE reads, yields one record per CDR3 protein. The profile shows tens of thousands of distinct CDR3 sequences, 7.6% of them singletons. An oligonucleotide containing a UMI was ligated to the 3' end of TCR cDNA. RNA was extracted from around 2.5 ml of whole blood of healthy adults. Cells were not sorted; total RNA input targeted roughly 1 to 1000 ng. Many counts were recorded for this clonotype. Antigen: not known.

The chain is built from TRBV7-2 and TRBJ2-5, with D tentatively TRBD2 (6 bases). This clonotype originated in a female donor in good health. CDR3 loop: CASSPGTYQETQYF. The DNA for the CDR3 is TGTGCCAGCAGCCCCGGGACTTACCAAGAGACCCAGTACTTC.